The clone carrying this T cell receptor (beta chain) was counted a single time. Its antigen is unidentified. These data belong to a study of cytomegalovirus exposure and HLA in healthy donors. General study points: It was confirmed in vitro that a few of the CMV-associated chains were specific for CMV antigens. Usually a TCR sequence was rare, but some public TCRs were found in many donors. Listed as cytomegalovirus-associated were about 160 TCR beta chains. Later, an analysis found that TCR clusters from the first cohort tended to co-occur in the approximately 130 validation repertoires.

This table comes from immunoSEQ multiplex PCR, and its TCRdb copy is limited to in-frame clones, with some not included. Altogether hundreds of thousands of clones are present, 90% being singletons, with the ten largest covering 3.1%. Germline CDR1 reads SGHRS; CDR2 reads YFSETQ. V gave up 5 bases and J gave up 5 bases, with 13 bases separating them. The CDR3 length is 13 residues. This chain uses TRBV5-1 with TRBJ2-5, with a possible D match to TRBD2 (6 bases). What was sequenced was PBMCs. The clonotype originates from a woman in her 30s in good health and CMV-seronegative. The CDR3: CASRRDSGETQYF. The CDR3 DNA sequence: TGCGCCAGCAGACGGGACTCCGGGGAGACCCAGTACTTC.